This is a list of T cell receptor beta chains from one sample in a study of cytomegalovirus exposure and HLA in healthy donors. Assay: immunoSEQ multiplex PCR; the TCRdb copy retains only in-frame clones and omits some. The sample holds about 280,000 clones, approximately 90% seen once. The sequenced sample consisted of PBMCs. The receptors shown here come from a woman aged 18-29 years in good health and CMV-seronegative. CDR3s include the opening cysteine and the closing phenylalanine or tryptophan. D genes are given only for firm matches. The size entry is marked missing in some rows and otherwise reads once, few, many or a size class.

d_gene: TRBD1
v_gene: TRBV29-1
j_gene: TRBJ2-1
len: 13
abundance: few
CDR3aa: CSVDRGFPNEQFF
CDR3nt: TGCAGCGTCGACAGGGGGTTCCCAAATGAGCAGTTCTTC

d_gene: TRBD1
v_gene: TRBV18
j_gene: TRBJ1-1
len: 16
abundance: NA
CDR3aa: CASSQYTGTVNTEAFF
CDR3nt: TGTGCCAGCTCCCAATACACCGGGACAGTGAACACTGAAGCTTTCTTT

d_gene: TRBD1
v_gene: TRBV2
j_gene: TRBJ1-5
len: 22
abundance: NA
CDR3aa: CASRGRGPQGQATRWGNQPQHF
CDR3nt: TGTGCCAGCAGGGGAAGAGGCCCCCAAGGACAGGCTACGCGTTGGGGCAATCAGCCCCAGCATTTT

d_gene: TRBD1
v_gene: TRBV5-1
j_gene: TRBJ2-7
len: 15
abundance: NA
CDR3aa: CASSRTGEASYEQYF
CDR3nt: TGCGCCAGCAGTAGGACAGGGGAAGCCTCCTACGAGCAGTACTTC

d_gene: NA
v_gene: TRBV6-4
j_gene: TRBJ1-2
len: 14
abundance: NA
CDR3aa: CASSVLGGGTGYTF
CDR3nt: TGTGCCAGCAGTGTTTTGGGAGGGGGTACTGGCTACACCTTC

d_gene: NA
v_gene: TRBV27
j_gene: TRBJ1-1
len: 13
abundance: NA
CDR3aa: CASSLGPNTEAFF
CDR3nt: TGTGCCAGCAGTTTGGGCCCGAACACTGAAGCTTTCTTT

d_gene: NA
v_gene: TRBV6-1
j_gene: TRBJ1-2
len: 13
abundance: NA
CDR3aa: CASSEDRMDGYTF
CDR3nt: TGTGCCAGCAGTGAAGACAGGATGGATGGCTACACCTTC

d_gene: NA
v_gene: TRBV6-1
j_gene: TRBJ1-3
len: 15
abundance: NA
CDR3aa: CASRGGVASGNTIYF
CDR3nt: TGTGCCAGCAGAGGGGGGGTTGCCTCTGGAAACACCATATATTTT

d_gene: NA
v_gene: TRBV25-1
j_gene: TRBJ2-1
len: 17
abundance: once
CDR3aa: CASSEFLWQGPPNEQFF
CDR3nt: TGTGCCAGCAGTGAATTTCTATGGCAGGGGCCCCCCAATGAGCAGTTCTTC

d_gene: NA
v_gene: TRBV6-1
j_gene: TRBJ2-3
len: 14
abundance: NA
CDR3aa: CASSEIPGTDTQYF
CDR3nt: TGTGCCAGCAGTGAAATACCGGGCACAGATACGCAGTATTTT

d_gene: TRBD1
v_gene: TRBV5-1
j_gene: TRBJ1-2
len: 14
abundance: NA
CDR3aa: CASSFPTGDYGYTF
CDR3nt: TGCGCCAGCAGCTTCCCGACAGGGGACTATGGCTACACCTTC

d_gene: TRBD1
v_gene: TRBV9
j_gene: TRBJ1-1
len: 15
abundance: NA
CDR3aa: CASSGAGTGNTEAFF
CDR3nt: TGTGCCAGCAGCGGGGCCGGGACAGGGAACACTGAAGCTTTCTTT

d_gene: NA
v_gene: TRBV6-1
j_gene: TRBJ2-1
len: 17
abundance: NA
CDR3aa: CASSEAYGGPSYNEQFF
CDR3nt: TGTGCCAGCAGTGAAGCGTACGGGGGGCCTTCCTACAATGAGCAGTTCTTC

d_gene: NA
v_gene: TRBV6-5
j_gene: TRBJ2-2
len: 16
abundance: NA
CDR3aa: CASSYSIGGYTGELFF
CDR3nt: TGTGCCAGCAGTTACTCGATAGGGGGTTACACCGGGGAGCTGTTTTTT

d_gene: NA
v_gene: TRBV4-1
j_gene: TRBJ2-7
len: 17
abundance: NA
CDR3aa: CASSQGPRDTVSYEQYF
CDR3nt: TGCGCCAGCAGCCAGGGACCCCGGGACACAGTCTCCTACGAGCAGTACTTC

d_gene: TRBD2
v_gene: TRBV29-1
j_gene: TRBJ2-1
len: 16
abundance: NA
CDR3aa: CSVGLAGGPNYNEQFF
CDR3nt: TGCAGCGTTGGACTAGCGGGGGGGCCGAACTACAATGAGCAGTTCTTC

d_gene: NA
v_gene: TRBV7-8
j_gene: TRBJ1-1
len: 14
abundance: NA
CDR3aa: CASSLEAGYTEAFF
CDR3nt: TGTGCCAGCAGCTTAGAAGCGGGGTACACTGAAGCTTTCTTT

d_gene: NA
v_gene: TRBV30
j_gene: TRBJ1-6
len: 15
abundance: NA
CDR3aa: CAWSVVGTQNSPLHF
CDR3nt: TGTGCCTGGAGTGTTGTCGGGACACAGAATTCACCCCTCCACTTT

d_gene: NA
v_gene: TRBV23-1
j_gene: TRBJ2-3
len: 13
abundance: NA
CDR3aa: CASSRRGVGKQYF
CDR3nt: TGCGCCAGCAGTCGGAGGGGAGTTGGCAAGCAGTATTTT

d_gene: NA
v_gene: TRBV19
j_gene: TRBJ1-2
len: 12
abundance: NA
CDR3aa: CASSVANYGYTF
CDR3nt: TGTGCCAGTAGCGTTGCTAACTATGGCTACACCTTC

d_gene: NA
v_gene: TRBV19
j_gene: TRBJ1-3
len: 12
abundance: NA
CDR3aa: CATDGEGNTIYF
CDR3nt: TGTGCCACCGACGGGGAAGGGAACACCATATATTTT

d_gene: NA
v_gene: TRBV5-6
j_gene: TRBJ1-3
len: 17
abundance: once
CDR3aa: CASSLERRLSSGNTIYF
CDR3nt: TGTGCCAGCAGCTTGGAAAGGAGGCTGAGCTCTGGAAACACCATATATTTT

d_gene: NA
v_gene: TRBV19
j_gene: TRBJ1-5
len: 15
abundance: NA
CDR3aa: CASSIMGFSNQPQHF
CDR3nt: TGTGCCAGTAGTATTATGGGCTTCAGCAATCAGCCCCAGCATTTT

d_gene: NA
v_gene: TRBV10-3
j_gene: TRBJ2-1
len: 15
abundance: NA
CDR3aa: CASSEARGASTEQFF
CDR3nt: TGTGCCAGCAGTGAAGCGCGAGGAGCCTCCACTGAGCAGTTCTTC

d_gene: TRBD1
v_gene: TRBV19
j_gene: TRBJ1-5
len: 16
abundance: NA
CDR3aa: CASDEGTVIHYQPQHF
CDR3nt: TGTGCCAGTGATGAAGGGACAGTGATTCATTATCAGCCCCAGCATTTT

d_gene: TRBD1
v_gene: TRBV6-5
j_gene: TRBJ1-1
len: 15
abundance: NA
CDR3aa: CASTKGGTVNTEAFF
CDR3nt: TGTGCCAGCACTAAAGGGGGGACAGTGAACACTGAAGCTTTCTTT

d_gene: NA
v_gene: TRBV5-5
j_gene: TRBJ1-4
len: 15
abundance: NA
CDR3aa: CASSLAGRVWEKLFF
CDR3nt: TGTGCCAGCAGCTTGGCGGGCAGGGTGTGGGAAAAACTGTTTTTT

d_gene: NA
v_gene: TRBV5-4
j_gene: TRBJ2-1
len: 12
abundance: NA
CDR3aa: CASSLDKFEQFF
CDR3nt: TGTGCCAGCAGCCTGGACAAATTTGAGCAGTTCTTC

d_gene: NA
v_gene: TRBV10-3
j_gene: TRBJ2-3
len: 17
abundance: NA
CDR3aa: CAIAPASPKSNTDTQYF
CDR3nt: TGTGCCATCGCTCCGGCTAGCCCTAAATCAAACACAGATACGCAGTATTTT

d_gene: NA
v_gene: TRBV7-3
j_gene: TRBJ2-2
len: 13
abundance: NA
CDR3aa: CASSYPGTGELFF
CDR3nt: TGTGCCAGCAGCTACCCCGGCACCGGGGAGCTGTTTTTT

d_gene: TRBD1
v_gene: TRBV5-1
j_gene: TRBJ2-5
len: 15
abundance: NA
CDR3aa: CASSPLTGPQETQYF
CDR3nt: TGCGCCAGCAGCCCGTTGACAGGGCCCCAAGAGACCCAGTACTTC